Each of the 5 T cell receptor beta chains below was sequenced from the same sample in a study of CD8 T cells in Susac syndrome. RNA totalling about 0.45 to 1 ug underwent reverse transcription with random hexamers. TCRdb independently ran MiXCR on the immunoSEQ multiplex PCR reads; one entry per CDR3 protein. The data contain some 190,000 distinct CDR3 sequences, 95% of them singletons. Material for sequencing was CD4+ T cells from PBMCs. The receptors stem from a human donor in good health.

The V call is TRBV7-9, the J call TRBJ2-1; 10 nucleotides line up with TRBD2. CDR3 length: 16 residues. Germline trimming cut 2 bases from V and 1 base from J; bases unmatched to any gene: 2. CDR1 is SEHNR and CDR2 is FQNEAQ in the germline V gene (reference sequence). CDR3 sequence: CASSLSGGASYNEQFF. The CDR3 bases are TGTGCCAGCAGCTTAAGCGGGGGGGCGTCCTACAATGAGCAGTTCTTC.

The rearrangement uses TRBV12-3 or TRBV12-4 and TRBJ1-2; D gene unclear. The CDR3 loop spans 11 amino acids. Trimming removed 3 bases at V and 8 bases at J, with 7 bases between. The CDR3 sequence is CASSFRVGYTF. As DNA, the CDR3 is TGTGCCAGCAGTTTTAGGGTCGGCTACACCTTC.

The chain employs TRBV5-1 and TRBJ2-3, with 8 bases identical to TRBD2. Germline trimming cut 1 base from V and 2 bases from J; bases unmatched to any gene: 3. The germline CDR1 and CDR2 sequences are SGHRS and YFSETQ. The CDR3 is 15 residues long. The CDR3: CASSLLAGSTDTQYF. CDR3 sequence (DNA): TGCGCCAGCAGCTTGTTAGCGGGGTCCACAGATACGCAGTATTTT.

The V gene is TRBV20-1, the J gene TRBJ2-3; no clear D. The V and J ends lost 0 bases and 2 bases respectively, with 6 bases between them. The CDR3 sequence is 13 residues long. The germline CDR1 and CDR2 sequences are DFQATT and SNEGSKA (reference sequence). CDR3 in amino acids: CSAREGLTDTQYF. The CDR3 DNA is TGCAGTGCTAGAGAGGGCCTCACAGATACGCAGTATTTT.

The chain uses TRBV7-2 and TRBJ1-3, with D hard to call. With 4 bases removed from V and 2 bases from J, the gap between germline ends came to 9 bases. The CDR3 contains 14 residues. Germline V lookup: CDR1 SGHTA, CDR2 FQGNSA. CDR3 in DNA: TGTGCCAGCAGCTCCGGGGTGGCTGGAAACACCATATATTTT. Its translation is CASSSGVAGNTIYF.